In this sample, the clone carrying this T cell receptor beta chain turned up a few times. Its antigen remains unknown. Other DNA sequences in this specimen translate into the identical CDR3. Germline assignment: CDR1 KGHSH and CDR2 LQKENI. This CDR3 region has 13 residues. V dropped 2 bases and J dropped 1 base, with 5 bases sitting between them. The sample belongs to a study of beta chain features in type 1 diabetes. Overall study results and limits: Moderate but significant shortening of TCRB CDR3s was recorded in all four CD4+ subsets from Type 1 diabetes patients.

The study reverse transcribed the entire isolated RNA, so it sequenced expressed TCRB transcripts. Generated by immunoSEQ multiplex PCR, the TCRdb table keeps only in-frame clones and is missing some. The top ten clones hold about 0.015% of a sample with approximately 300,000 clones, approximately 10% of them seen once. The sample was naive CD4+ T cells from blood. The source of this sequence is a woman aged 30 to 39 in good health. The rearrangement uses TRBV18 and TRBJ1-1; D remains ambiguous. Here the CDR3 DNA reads TGTGCCAGCTCACCAGGAGAGAACACTGAAGCTTTCTTT. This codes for CASSPGENTEAFF.